By share, the clone carrying this T cell receptor beta chain ranks as large (0.1 to 1%). The data stem from a study of metastatic and nonmetastatic thyroid tumors. TCRdb re-called the PCR reads via MiXCR. The table includes under 6,000 clones, about 33% detected once. There were no patients who had received any treatment before thyroid surgery. Per the germline V gene, CDR1 is LNHDA and CDR2 is SQIVND (reference sequence). This CDR3 is built from 13 residues. V was cut by 11 bases and J by 4 bases, with 14 bases left in between. The chain has TRBV19 and TRBJ2-2; D unclear. This clonotype originated in a female donor with papillary thyroid cancer or a benign thyroid nodule (not recorded which). Some clones in this sample may be carry-over from other donors' samples. Input material: adjacent normal tissue. The CDR3 coding sequence is TGTGCCCTCACATCAGGTCGCACCGGGGAGCTGTTTTTT. Translating gives CALTSGRTGELFF.